This record looks at one T cell receptor beta chain sequence and its context. Its specific antigen is unknown. No much larger clone is present one base from it, and per-base qualities are unavailable. This entry belongs to a study of cytomegalovirus exposure and HLA in healthy donors (TCRdb year 2017). A note on the overall study: An earlier analysis of 587 of the donors reported roughly 300 Gb of sequence data and more than 90 million unique TCR beta sequences from some 180 million T cells. A later genetic analysis took genome-wide SNP genotypes for about 55% of the roughly 670 donors and used that subset as a discovery cohort. Along with the approximately 600-subject first cohort, a separate validation cohort of around 110 different subjects was used. An early release covering roughly 640 HLA-typed donors comprised approximately 300 gigabases of sequencing data and around 85 million unique TCR sequences. The study combined high-throughput TCR immunosequencing, statistical association of individual TCRs with disease status, and machine learning to predict cytomegalovirus infection status. Of the roughly 410 genotyped donors, 75% to 85% were placed in the genetic ancestry cluster associated with self-reported Caucasian donors. A handful of DR-DQ haplotypes were handled as single units for association and clustering because linkage in the cohort was strong. An earlier analysis of 587 of the donors used high-throughput TCR beta sequencing to judge whether each TCR beta V gene segment behaved as functional or pseudogenic. Rather than drawing on any new phenotypic data, the later analysis identified candidate immune exposures from TCR beta sequences and the way those sequences occurred across donors. Alongside the repertoire data, information on donor age, sex, ethnicity and CMV serostatus was compiled. Every discovery cohort repertoire had been produced on one sequencing platform. The number of typed donors differed by locus: about 620-640 for A, B, C, DRB1 and DQB1; some 500 for DQA1; 606 for DPA1; and about 450 for DPB1. A later analysis re-analyzed previously published TCR beta repertoires from 500 to 700 donors and added high-resolution HLA genotyping to study TCR occurrence patterns. The study profiled the T cell repertoires of hundreds of subjects by immunosequencing and related them to cytomegalovirus serostatus. HLA typing covered class I and class II loci at four-digit resolution. The study was designed to test whether signatures of past pathogen exposure could be identified by cataloging public T cell receptors. Across around 400 genotyped donors of the cohort, an average of roughly 250,000 unique TCR beta nucleotide sequences per donor were sequenced, and about a sixth of those sequences were non-productive.

The cysteine opens and the phenylalanine closes a CDR3 of 13 amino acids. Only the CDR3 DNA stays, 39 bases, in frame from base 1. Trimming takes 3 bases off V and 5 bases off J; junction bases not matched to a gene: 0. For CDR1 and CDR2, the germline V gene (reference sequence) lists PRHDT and FYEKMQ. The cohort consisted of 666 healthy bone marrow donors. At the time of sampling, all cohort members were nominally healthy, though unrecorded immune exposures were likely present. The donor tested CMV seronegative, placing the donor among the 352 seronegative members of the cohort. A peripheral blood sample was provided by each donor, and peripheral blood mononuclear cells were used for TCR beta sequencing. The Qiagen DNeasy Blood Extraction Kit was used to extract genomic DNA from the blood cell samples. Library construction relied on the immunoSEQ multiplex PCR assay. For the multiplex PCR, a mixture combining 60 forward primers for TCR Vbeta segments and 13 reverse primers for TCR Jbeta segments was used. The CDR3 region of rearranged TCR beta genes was amplified from genomic DNA by a multiplex PCR assay. The Illumina HiSeq System was used to sequence the amplified TCR beta libraries as 87-base-pair reads. The study's processing was this. A later analysis tallied 70 million to 100 million unique TCR beta chains across the 650 to 750 repertoires, and about 10 million of those chains were shared by two or more donors. A nearest-neighbor algorithm error-corrected the raw reads and collapsed the reads into unique sequences, merging closely related sequences to remove PCR and sequencing errors. To assign V, D and J gene segments, CDR3 sequences were aligned to IMGT reference sequences. For a sequence to be retained, a match of at least six nucleotides was required to both a V gene segment and a J gene segment. A rearrangement counted as productive if the CDR3 had no stop codons and remained in frame with V and J, and every other rearrangement counted as non-productive. Following IMGT convention, CDR3 was defined as the stretch from the second conserved V-encoded cysteine up to the conserved J-encoded phenylalanine. Sequences without an unambiguous match to a single V gene segment were excluded from the earlier analysis of several hundred of the donors. An earlier analysis of approximately 590 of the donors classified V segments as functional when productive rearrangements were above 56.7% and as segregating when the standard deviation between donors was above 5%. A statistical classification framework was built for diagnosing cytomegalovirus status from the catalog of TCR beta chain sequences. In a later analysis, TCR nucleotide sequences were compared against IMGT/GENE-DB human TR gene sequences so that V and J genes could be assigned. The TCRdist pipeline was used in a later analysis to assign CDR3 sequences and most-parsimonious VDJ recombination scenarios. In a later analysis, each TCR beta chain was defined by its CDR3 amino acid sequence together with its V-gene family, and reads lacking a unique V-gene family were excluded. In a later analysis, some 600 highly shared, low-generation-probability nucleotide sequences were removed to address suspected cross-contamination and a sequencing artifact. For each public chain, a later analysis derived a clonal expansion index from normalized ranks of inferred template counts within each repertoire. In a later analysis, generation probabilities were computed using a VDJ recombination model fitted to out-of-frame rearrangements, and the results were checked against IGoR. In a later analysis, TCR-TCR, TCR-HLA and TCR-CMV co-occurrence was scored with hypergeometric tests, and a repertoire-size bias correction was applied to TCR pairs. A later analysis estimated false discovery rates by permuting HLA or CMV assignments 20 times. In a later analysis, co-occurring TCRs were grouped with DBSCAN, and TCRdist sequence similarity was added when clustering was performed within HLA-allele-positive subsets. Repertoires with fewer than 30,000 or more than 120,000 public chains were left out of co-occurrence clustering, as were a handful of repertoires with anomalous nucleotide sharing. Not all clones reach the TCRdb copy of this immuneACCESS table, which keeps in-frame sequences only. Checked studies attribute under half of the gap to unresolved V genes and leave the rest unexplained. Clonal size and the V and J genes are those of that table, whereas D and trimming came from the DNA. This sample gives 50,000 to 65,000 clones in total; about four fifths of them show up just once. In total, the top ten clones hold 5% to 6.5% of the sample.

Points the paper makes about the study in general: Roughly uniform sequencing depth across donors was assumed in presence/absence analyses, although this assumption may not hold. Some IMGT-functional V segments, including TRBV6-2 and TRBV6-3, could not be told apart with the 87-base-pair reads, so those segments were excluded. A later analysis associated about 17,000 TCR beta sequences with specific HLA alleles at a false discovery rate of 0.05. Three of the identified cytomegalovirus-associated TCR beta chains were confirmed in vitro to be specific for cytomegalovirus antigens. According to a later analysis, most CMV-associated TCR beta chains appeared to be HLA-restricted, and the HLA associations seemed to be driven largely by CMV exposure. A group of highly shared sequence variants was considered likely to be a technical artifact of the sequencing pipeline. The cohort was sequenced for TCR beta chains only, and without alpha or paired-chain data the features that could be detected were limited. While some public TCRs were present in many individuals, most TCR sequences turned up only very rarely across donors. In a later analysis, the rate of TCR association differed among HLA loci, with DRB1 alleles having the most associated TCRs and HLA-C alleles having the fewest. A further reported finding was that TCR beta sequences accurately predicted the HLA-A and HLA-B alleles for most subjects in the first cohort. The authors suggested that the approach could potentially be extended to other disease states and immunological phenotypes. In an earlier analysis of 587 of the donors, most TCR beta V segments appeared in productive rearrangements about 87% or about 30% of the time, broadly matching IMGT annotations. According to a later analysis, parvovirus B19, influenza, CMV and Epstein-Barr virus appeared linked to several top co-occurrence clusters. Because counts were too low, approximately 15 rarely observed V segments, including chromosome 9 orphons, were excluded from the earlier analysis of several hundred of the donors. The study gave a list of 150 to 200 TCR beta chains associated with cytomegalovirus. Correlated functional status among segregating V segments might reflect linkage disequilibrium, but an unknown experimental factor could not be ruled out. In a later analysis, HLA-associated TCR beta chains showed more clonal expansion and lower generation probabilities than non-associated chains that were equally common. An association between a missense DCLRE1C variant and V-gene and J-gene trimming of TCR beta chains was found in a later genetic analysis and replicated in an independent cohort. Cytomegalovirus status was reported to be diagnosed by the classifier with high specificity and sensitivity in both the original and validation cohorts. Because some donors lacked HLA typing at each locus, the association tests relied only on the typed subset. For the cohort, immune exposure information was limited to CMV serostatus. When HLA alleles, especially DR and DQ, strongly co-occurred, TCR associations were difficult to assign to individual alleles. A later genetic analysis reported fewer N-insertions in productive TCRs among donors in an Asian-associated ancestry cluster than the roughly 700-donor mean.

This receptor was obtained from a woman aged 25 to 39 in good health and CMV-seronegative. The sequence joins TRBV13 to TRBJ2-2, with 7 middle bases fitting TRBD2. The source material was PBMCs. At the DNA level, the sequence is TGTGCCAGCAGCTTGGGAGGGACCGGGGAGCTGTTTTTT. Translated, it reads CASSLGGTGELFF.